This T cell receptor beta chain comes out of a study of CD8+ T cells in alopecia areata. As to treatment: oral pan-JAK inhibitor, 5-10 mg twice daily. Alopecia areata patients provided lesional scalp punch biopsies and peripheral blood. In regard to this clone: Its antigen is as yet unknown.

Following extraction, RNA underwent reverse transcription to cDNA, which served as the sequencing template. This table comes from immunoSEQ multiplex PCR, and its TCRdb copy is limited to in-frame clones, with some not included. The sample lists about 200,000 clones, around three fifths occurring once. The germline gives CDR1 SGHNT, CDR2 YYREEE (reference sequence). The CDR3 has 15 amino acids. The trim removed 2 bases at V and 4 bases at J, leaving 8 bases unmatched. Study-level points and caveats: Scalp clonality and expanded CD8+ clones among the top 100 fell significantly with tofacitinib. Higher clonality than in normal scalp was seen in lesional scalp, especially alopecia totalis/universalis. Sequenced scalp T cells also include alphabeta T cells resident in normal skin.

Sequences were derived from CD4+ T cells sorted from blood, sampled at week 4, from a patient treated with tofacitinib. This TCR was sampled from a human donor with alopecia areata. The J gene is TRBJ2-7, the V gene TRBV5-4; TRBD2 matches at 8 bases. DNA of the CDR3: TGTGCCAGCAGCTTCGGGGGGGCCTCCGGGTACGAGCAGTACTTC. It yields the protein CASSFGGASGYEQYF.